This T cell receptor (beta chain) originates from a study of beta chain features in type 1 diabetes. Study-level information: There was similarity between patients and healthy donors in age, gender and cell yields.

Findings and caveats of the study: TCRB CDR3 length was moderately but significantly reduced in all four CD4+ subsets of Type 1 diabetes patients. Individuals with type 1 diabetes displayed fewer insertions and more deletions at VDJ junctions. A PCR bias possibly favoring shorter templates would apply equally to patients and controls.

The germline CDR1 and CDR2 sequences are LNHDA and SQIVND (reference sequence). Deletions cut 7 bases from V and 1 base from J, with 7 bases between. The CDR3 runs to 12 residues. The isolated RNA, all of it, was reverse transcribed, so expressed TCRB transcripts were what got sequenced. Produced via immunoSEQ multiplex PCR; TCRdb's table is partial and in-frame only. The table shows roughly 350,000 clones, with roughly 9.8% occurring only once. Only a few counts were recorded for this clone. What it recognizes is unknown. A sort by CD45RO/CCR7/CD25/CD127/CD95/CD27 yielded CD4+ naive, central memory, regulatory and stem cell-like memory cells.

J is TRBJ1-1 and V is TRBV19; no clear D gene. The sequence was obtained from a man under 40 with type 1 diabetes. The specimen sequenced was central memory CD4+ T cells from blood. CDR3 bases: TGTGCCAGTATAAGAGAGAACACTGAAGCTTTCTTT. Protein: CASIRENTEAFF.